The present TCR beta chain was sequenced within a study of shared clonotypes between healthy human individuals. Once extracted for a subset, genomic DNA was divided evenly among several immunoSEQ plates. Study processing details: ImmunoSEQ output held junction-only sequences without quality scores, so filtering differed. This table comes from immunoSEQ multiplex PCR, and its TCRdb copy is limited to in-frame clones, with some not included. The D gene and trimming were derived from the DNA, and the V and J assignments and clone size from that table. The data hold under 1,100,000 clones, with 70% to 80% observed a single time. Trimming took off 4 bases at V and 0 bases at J, with 12 bases between the two ends. The CDR3 runs 16 residues. Germline CDR1 and CDR2: SGHTA and FQGTGA. Study-wide points: Relative to their counterparts shared across all four donors, non-shared clonotypes exhibited diminished generation probabilities.

In its sample, this clone was seen once. The antigen is undetermined. This TCR was recovered from a man aged 18 to 29 in good health. Some clones in this sample may be carry-over from other donors' samples. The sequencing sample was made of memory CD4+ T cells from PBMCs. Subset here: CD45RA-negative fraction. The rearrangement uses TRBV7-3 and TRBJ2-2; TRBD2 might be the D (6 bases). CDR3 sequence: CASSYGGSTNTGELFF. CDR3 in DNA: TGTGCCAGCAGCTACGGGGGTTCCACGAACACCGGGGAGCTGTTTTTT.